This T cell receptor (beta chain) was retrieved from a study of CXCR3-negative and CXCR3-positive naive CD8 T cells. General study points: The study found more hydrophobic TRB CDR3s in CXCR3-positive naive cells than in CXCR3-negative naive cells. TRBV-TRBJ usage was alike in naive CXCR3-negative and CXCR3-positive cells but differed in memory cells.

UMI-labeled TRB cDNA libraries were prepared by 5' RACE. TCRdb re-called the 5' RACE reads and gives one entry per CDR3 protein, without DNA. The listing records over 150,000 distinct CDR3 sequences. Triplicate sorts of about 300,000 cells per CD8+ subset. Within the CD8+ T cell compartment, naive cells were CD45RO-CCR7+CD27+CD95-. Note on this clonotype: The antigen remains undetermined.

Germline assignment: CDR1 SGHTA and CDR2 FQGTGA. The CDR3 runs to 13 residues. The sequence derives from a human donor in good health. Some clones in this sample may be carry-over from other donors' samples. The material sequenced was naive CXCR3+ CD8+ T cells from blood. The subset was: CD45RO-CCR7+CD27+CD95- naive CD8+ T cells expressing CXCR3 (TNR3+). This chain links TRBV7-3 with TRBJ2-1; no DNA is available, so the TRBD1 call from TCRdb remains unchecked. The chain's CDR3 is CASSATGPDEQFF.